This TCR beta chain was observed in a study of tumor-infiltrating lymphocytes in primary liver carcinoma. Study-wide background: These patients were men and women whose ages were 30 to 69 years. General study results and limits: Merely some 8-24% of top clones spanned all five tumor regions. Tumor samples exhibited a significantly greater top-250-clone fraction than blood samples (p = 0.039).

Germline values: CDR1 SGHVS, CDR2 FNYEAQ. The V segment lost 4 bases and the J segment 6 bases; nucleotides outside the gene matches: 5. The CDR3 spans 15 residues. With a constant-region primer, TCR beta cDNA was made from approximately 500 ng of total RNA. Generation of the TCR beta libraries relied on three nested multiplex PCR rounds using slightly modified ARM-PCR. The first two PCR rounds, around 10 cycles each, used TRBV1-TRBV30 forward primers and a C-beta reverse primer. TCRdb ran MiXCR on the multiplex PCR reads and lists one entry per CDR3 protein. This sample has approximately 110,000 distinct CDR3 sequences, with 50% to 70% found just once. Of note for this clonotype: The antigen remains unidentified.

Investigators took RNA and DNA out together from roughly 21-30 mg of unsorted bulk tissue. Every patient in the cohort had a primary liver carcinoma. That carcinoma was treated by surgical resection. The source is a woman aged 55-70 years with primary liver carcinoma and hepatitis B virus infection. Sequencing was carried out using liver tumor tissue from sampling region 1. This sample's subset: tumor region T1, superior pole. The chain couples TRBV7-6 to TRBJ2-1, with TRBD2 matching over 11 bases. The CDR3 DNA follows: TGTGCCAGCAGCTCTTCTAGCGGGAGGAGCAATGAGCAGTTCTTC. Translated, it gives CASSSSSGRSNEQFF.